A selection of T cell receptor beta chains follows, all from one sample in a study of blood T cell repertoires in COVID-19. The protocol was immunoSEQ multiplex PCR, while the TCRdb copy is restricted to in-frame clones and leaves out a portion. The profile covers about 190,000 clones, with 84% appearing a single time and approximately 15% taken by the ten largest. The sample was peripheral blood. The origin of the receptors is a man aged 25-45 years with active or convalescent COVID-19. Both conserved end residues are part of each CDR3. The D gene is left open where the match is weak. Rows may omit the clone size; those that give it use once, few, many or a size class.

clone size: .; J gene: TRBJ1-1; CDR3 length: 14; D gene: .; V gene: TRBV30; CDR3 protein: CAWRSGIGGTEAFF; CDR3 DNA: TGTGCCTGGAGGTCAGGAATTGGAGGCACTGAAGCTTTCTTT
clone size: few; J gene: TRBJ2-5; CDR3 length: 15; D gene: TRBD1; V gene: TRBV28; CDR3 protein: CASSSPGQGQETQYF; CDR3 DNA: TGTGCCAGCAGTTCCCCAGGACAGGGCCAAGAGACCCAGTACTTC
clone size: .; J gene: TRBJ2-2; CDR3 length: 19; D gene: .; V gene: TRBV5-6; CDR3 protein: CASSSPFAWGPGNTGELFF; CDR3 DNA: TGTGCCAGCAGCTCCCCCTTTGCGTGGGGGCCCGGGAACACCGGGGAGCTGTTTTTT
clone size: .; J gene: TRBJ2-7; CDR3 length: 14; D gene: .; V gene: TRBV12-5; CDR3 protein: CASGPEQVSYEQYF; CDR3 DNA: TGTGCTAGTGGTCCTGAACAGGTCTCCTACGAGCAGTACTTC
clone size: .; J gene: TRBJ2-3; CDR3 length: 15; D gene: TRBD2; V gene: TRBV4-1; CDR3 protein: CASSLRAGLTDTQYF; CDR3 DNA: TGCGCCAGCAGCCTAAGAGCGGGGTTGACAGATACGCAGTATTTT
clone size: .; J gene: TRBJ2-7; CDR3 length: 16; D gene: TRBD1; V gene: TRBV4-1; CDR3 protein: CASSLHPGTGGYEQYF; CDR3 DNA: TGCGCCAGCAGCCTTCACCCCGGGACAGGGGGATACGAGCAGTACTTC
clone size: few; J gene: TRBJ2-7; CDR3 length: 18; D gene: TRBD2; V gene: TRBV11-3; CDR3 protein: CASSLDKSGGVGSYEQYF; CDR3 DNA: TGTGCCAGCAGCTTAGATAAGAGTGGGGGGGTTGGCTCCTACGAGCAGTACTTC
clone size: .; J gene: TRBJ1-6; CDR3 length: 13; D gene: TRBD1; V gene: TRBV6-5; CDR3 protein: CASRGQGFSPLHF; CDR3 DNA: TGTGCCAGCAGGGGACAGGGTTTTTCACCCCTCCACTTT
clone size: .; J gene: TRBJ2-1; CDR3 length: 20; D gene: TRBD2; V gene: TRBV24-1; CDR3 protein: CATSAALGTSGPSSYNEQFF; CDR3 DNA: TGTGCCACCAGTGCGGCCCTCGGGACTAGCGGGCCCAGCTCCTACAATGAGCAGTTCTTC
clone size: once; J gene: TRBJ2-3; CDR3 length: 14; D gene: .; V gene: TRBV11-2; CDR3 protein: CASSLALSYYTQYF; CDR3 DNA: TGTGCCAGCAGCTTAGCTTTGAGTTACTATACGCAGTATTTT
clone size: .; J gene: TRBJ2-2; CDR3 length: 17; D gene: TRBD2; V gene: TRBV4-2; CDR3 protein: CASSQEDLAAFTGELFF; CDR3 DNA: TGTGCCAGCAGCCAAGAAGACCTAGCGGCCTTCACCGGGGAGCTGTTTTTT
clone size: .; J gene: TRBJ1-1; CDR3 length: 11; D gene: .; V gene: TRBV25-1; CDR3 protein: CASSEYREAFF; CDR3 DNA: TGTGCCAGCAGTGAATATAGAGAAGCTTTCTTT
clone size: .; J gene: TRBJ1-2; CDR3 length: 14; D gene: TRBD1; V gene: TRBV6-6; CDR3 protein: CASSPDRGRGGYTF; CDR3 DNA: TGTGCCAGCAGCCCTGACAGGGGGCGAGGGGGCTACACCTTC
clone size: .; J gene: TRBJ2-7; CDR3 length: 15; D gene: TRBD2; V gene: TRBV6-5; CDR3 protein: CATKTIAGGSNEQYF; CDR3 DNA: TGTGCCACCAAGACAATAGCGGGAGGATCGAACGAGCAGTACTTC
clone size: .; J gene: TRBJ2-7; CDR3 length: 14; D gene: TRBD2; V gene: TRBV30; CDR3 protein: CAWSRTSGSYEQYF; CDR3 DNA: TGTGCCTGGAGCCGGACTAGCGGGTCCTACGAGCAGTACTTC
clone size: .; J gene: TRBJ2-3; CDR3 length: 16; D gene: TRBD2; V gene: TRBV9; CDR3 protein: CASSVGVAGEIDTQYF; CDR3 DNA: TGTGCCAGCAGCGTAGGGGTAGCGGGAGAGATAGATACGCAGTATTTT
clone size: .; J gene: TRBJ2-2; CDR3 length: 13; D gene: TRBD2; V gene: TRBV13; CDR3 protein: CASSLGGTGELFF; CDR3 DNA: TGTGCCAGCAGCTTGGGGGGGACCGGGGAGCTGTTTTTT
clone size: .; J gene: TRBJ1-2; CDR3 length: 14; D gene: .; V gene: TRBV29-1; CDR3 protein: CSGCRGPCNYGYTF; CDR3 DNA: TGCAGCGGGTGCCGAGGGCCATGTAACTATGGCTACACCTTC
clone size: .; J gene: TRBJ2-7; CDR3 length: 16; D gene: TRBD1; V gene: TRBV6-5; CDR3 protein: CASSYSGQGNTYEQYF; CDR3 DNA: TGTGCCAGCAGTTACTCTGGACAGGGCAATACCTACGAGCAGTACTTC
clone size: .; J gene: TRBJ1-1; CDR3 length: 14; D gene: .; V gene: TRBV7-9; CDR3 protein: CASSLGGGLPEAFF; CDR3 DNA: TGTGCCAGCAGCTTAGGCGGGGGCCTTCCGGAAGCTTTCTTT
clone size: once; J gene: TRBJ2-1; CDR3 length: 17; D gene: TRBD2; V gene: TRBV2; CDR3 protein: CASSDRQRAGGYNEQFF; CDR3 DNA: TGTGCCAGCAGTGACCGACAGAGGGCGGGAGGGTATAATGAGCAGTTCTTC
clone size: .; J gene: TRBJ2-1; CDR3 length: 15; D gene: TRBD2; V gene: TRBV3-1/TRBV3-2; CDR3 protein: CASSQVAGGPGEQFF; CDR3 DNA: TGTGCCAGCAGCCAAGTAGCGGGGGGGCCGGGTGAGCAGTTCTTC